A selection of T cell receptor beta chains follows, all from one sample in a study of T cells in Graves' hyperthyroidism and ophthalmopathy. TCRdb used MiXCR to reprocess the multiplex PCR reads, holding one entry per CDR3 protein. The top ten hold 12% of the sample, which has about 640,000 distinct CDR3 sequences, about 15% seen once. The sample was blood. The receptors come from a woman in her forties or fifties with Graves' ophthalmopathy. Each CDR3 is given with its conserved first and last residue. D genes are given only for firm matches. Rows may omit the clone size; those that give it use once, few, many or a size class.

V	J	size	D	CDR3	DNA
TRBV7-3	TRBJ2-3	many	-	CASSPSVSTDTQYF	TGTGCCAGCAGCCCCTCGGTTAGCACAGATACGCAGTATTTT
TRBV9	TRBJ2-2	-	TRBD2	CASSSRTSGNIGELFF	TGTGCCAGCAGCTCCCGGACTAGCGGGAATATCGGGGAGCTGTTTTTT
TRBV20-1	TRBJ1-2	-	TRBD1	CSAKAGTGHVSGYGYTF	TGCAGTGCTAAAGCCGGGACAGGGCATGTATCAGGATATGGCTACACCTTC
TRBV6-1	TRBJ2-1	many	-	CASSPLAVNEQFF	TGTGCCAGCAGTCCCTTGGCGGTCAATGAGCAGTTCTTC
TRBV3-1	TRBJ2-1	many	TRBD2	CASRQVEAGEAEQFF	TGTGCCAGCAGACAAGTAGAAGCGGGAGAAGCCGAGCAGTTCTTC
TRBV9	TRBJ2-4	once	TRBD1	CASSAERGQGWNIQYF	TGTGCCAGCAGCGCTGAGAGGGGGCAAGGTTGGAACATTCAGTACTTC
TRBV9	TRBJ2-6	many	-	CASSVRDAYFSGANVLTF	TGTGCCAGCAGCGTAAGGGACGCGTACTTCTCTGGGGCCAACGTCCTGACTTTC
TRBV12-3/TRBV12-4	TRBJ2-6	many	-	CASSPRGAGANVLTF	TGTGCCAGCAGTCCCAGGGGGGCTGGGGCCAACGTCCTGACTTTC
TRBV7-2	TRBJ2-5	few	TRBD2	CASSLGGGYTGTQYF	TGTGCCAGCAGCTTAGGGGGGGGTTACACCGGGACCCAGTACTTC
TRBV6-1	TRBJ1-1	-	-	CASRTTGSNTEAFF	TGTGCCAGCAGAACGACAGGCTCCAACACTGAAGCTTTCTTT
TRBV27	TRBJ1-4	few	-	CASTYRVNEKLFF	TGTGCCAGCACCTACAGGGTGAATGAAAAACTGTTTTTT
TRBV5-1	TRBJ2-5	many	TRBD1	CASSPLQGETQYF	TGCGCCAGCAGCCCACTACAGGGGGAGACCCAGTACTTC
TRBV7-2	TRBJ2-2	many	TRBD2	CASSPLAGNTGELFF	TGTGCCAGCAGCCCTCTAGCGGGAAACACCGGGGAGCTGTTTTTT
TRBV4-3	TRBJ1-2	-	TRBD1	CASSQTPTGDYGYTF	TGCGCCAGCAGCCAAACCCCGACAGGGGACTATGGCTACACCTTC
TRBV6-2/TRBV6-3	TRBJ2-1	-	-	CASSRLESFRYNEQFF	TGTGCCAGCAGCCGACTAGAGTCTTTTAGGTACAATGAGCAGTTCTTC
TRBV20-1	TRBJ1-1	few	TRBD1	CSARAGQGTTEAFF	TGCAGTGCTAGGGCGGGACAGGGGACCACTGAAGCTTTCTTT
TRBV6-1	TRBJ2-1	many	TRBD2	CASNEGGRYNEQFF	TGTGCCAGCAATGAGGGAGGGCGATACAATGAGCAGTTCTTC
TRBV2	TRBJ1-6	many	TRBD1	CASRYDRVSDSPLHF	TGTGCCAGCAGATACGACAGGGTTTCAGATTCACCCCTCCACTTT
TRBV20-1	TRBJ2-3	-	TRBD2	CSAGGLAGVTDTQYF	TGCAGTGCAGGGGGACTAGCGGGAGTAACAGATACGCAGTATTTT
TRBV7-9	TRBJ2-3	many	-	CASRDGPVEDRTQYF	TGTGCCAGCAGAGACGGACCCGTGGAAGATAGAACGCAGTATTTT
TRBV9	TRBJ2-1	many	-	CASSVGAPPYNEQFF	TGTGCCAGCAGCGTAGGTGCCCCCCCCTACAATGAGCAGTTCTTC
TRBV15	TRBJ1-1	many	-	CATSREQGNTEAFF	TGTGCCACCAGCAGAGAACAGGGGAACACTGAAGCTTTCTTT
TRBV27	TRBJ2-7	many	-	CASSPIAAGSKAYEQYF	TGTGCCAGCAGCCCCATCGCGGCGGGGTCGAAGGCCTACGAGCAGTACTTC
TRBV4-2	TRBJ2-3	-	TRBD2	CASSQTGTSGRTDTQYF	TGTGCCAGCAGCCAGACCGGGACTAGCGGGAGAACAGATACGCAGTATTTT
TRBV9	TRBJ2-3	few	TRBD2	CASSVTSASTDTQYF	TGTGCCAGCAGCGTGACTAGCGCGAGCACAGATACGCAGTATTTT
TRBV6-1	TRBJ2-3	few	TRBD1	CASSLDRVLDTQYF	TGTGCCAGCAGTTTAGACAGGGTGTTGGATACGCAGTATTTT
TRBV28	TRBJ2-3	many	TRBD1	CASSSLSGGSDTQYF	TGTGCCAGCAGTTCCCTATCAGGGGGTTCGGATACGCAGTATTTT
TRBV25-1	TRBJ2-7	-	-	CASSEWVTSYEQYF	TGTGCCAGCAGTGAATGGGTGACCTCCTACGAGCAGTACTTC
TRBV12-3/TRBV12-4	TRBJ1-5	many	TRBD1	CASRTSTGDSQPQHF	TGTGCCAGCAGGACTTCCACAGGGGATAGTCAGCCCCAGCATTTT
TRBV7-9	TRBJ1-2	-	-	CASSLSGGRANGYTF	TGTGCCAGCAGCTTATCTGGGGGCAGGGCAAATGGCTACACCTTC
TRBV12-3/TRBV12-4	TRBJ1-1	many	-	CASSPDDTNTEAFF	TGTGCCAGCAGTCCTGATGACACGAACACTGAAGCTTTCTTT
TRBV12-3/TRBV12-4	TRBJ2-7	many	-	CASSQRSLYEQYF	TGTGCCAGCAGCCAAAGATCCCTCTACGAGCAGTACTTC